These T cell receptor beta chains were read from a single sample in a study of shared clonotypes between healthy human individuals. The protocol was immunoSEQ multiplex PCR, while the TCRdb copy is restricted to in-frame clones and leaves out a portion. The table lists millions of clones, approximately 93% of them singletons. The specimen was naive CD4+ T cells from PBMCs. All receptors come from a man between 18 and 29 years old in good health. Some clones in this sample may be carry-over from other donors' samples. The CDR3 runs from the conserved cysteine through the conserved F or W. A D gene is named only where the DNA matches it firmly. Size is omitted from some rows. Given values are once, few, many or a class for expanded clones.

d_gene	abundance	j_gene	v_gene	CDR3aa	CDR3nt
TRBD1	NA	TRBJ2-1	TRBV4-2	CASSAYRGPNEQFF	TGTGCCAGCAGCGCCTACAGGGGACCTAATGAGCAGTTCTTC
NA	NA	TRBJ1-1	TRBV30	CAWRQMNIEAFF	TGTGCCTGGAGACAGATGAACATTGAAGCTTTCTTT
NA	NA	TRBJ1-1	TRBV7-3	CASSSNVNTEAFF	TGTGCCAGCAGCTCCAACGTGAACACTGAAGCTTTCTTT
NA	NA	TRBJ1-2	TRBV28	CASSPAGVSGGYTF	TGTGCCAGCAGCCCTGCGGGGGTTTCGGGAGGCTACACCTTC
TRBD1	NA	TRBJ2-1	TRBV25-1	CASSTRGRNYEQFF	TGTGCCAGCAGTACCAGGGGGCGAAATTATGAGCAGTTCTTC
NA	NA	TRBJ1-5	TRBV19	CASSILWGEPPQHF	TGTGCCAGTAGTATTCTGTGGGGGGAGCCCCCCCAGCATTTT
NA	once	TRBJ1-2	TRBV6-5	CASSYGRGPAYGYTF	TGTGCCAGCAGTTACGGGAGAGGGCCCGCCTATGGCTACACCTTC
TRBD1	NA	TRBJ2-7	TRBV6-6	CASSRNPGQGYEQYF	TGTGCCAGCAGTCGTAATCCGGGACAGGGATACGAGCAGTACTTC
NA	NA	TRBJ2-7	TRBV7-3	CASSLTGAGNWNEQYF	TGTGCCAGCAGCTTAACCGGGGCAGGGAATTGGAACGAGCAGTACTTC
NA	NA	TRBJ2-7	TRBV7-3	CASSPFYGQRDSYEQYF	TGTGCCAGCAGCCCTTTTTATGGACAGCGGGACTCCTACGAGCAGTACTTC
TRBD2	NA	TRBJ2-7	TRBV6-5	CASRAGASYEQYF	TGTGCCAGCAGGGCGGGAGCCTCCTACGAGCAGTACTTC
TRBD1	NA	TRBJ2-5	TRBV6-1	CASSEAGQAPRETQYF	TGTGCCAGCAGTGAAGCGGGACAGGCCCCGCGAGAGACCCAGTACTTC
TRBD2	NA	TRBJ2-2	TRBV18	CASSLGLAVNTGELFF	TGTGCCAGCTCACTTGGACTAGCGGTGAACACCGGGGAGCTGTTTTTT